This entry lists 4 T cell receptor beta chains sequenced from one sample in a study of response to subunit inactivated influenza vaccine. TCRdb reprocessed the RT-PCR reads with MiXCR, giving one entry per CDR3 protein. This table holds 750,000 to 850,000 distinct CDR3 sequences, approximately 18% found once. The sample consisted of PBMCs from blood, taken about 5 days after vaccination. The origin of the receptors is a middle-aged man who received an inactivated influenza vaccine.

The gene calls are TRBV9 and TRBJ1-6; maybe TRBD1 (5 bases). The CDR3 sequence is 16 residues long. Per the germline V gene, CDR1 is SGDLS and CDR2 is YYNGEE. V lost 5 bases to trimming and J lost 10 bases, with 22 bases between them. In DNA, the CDR3 is TGTGCCAGCAGTGTGAGCGGGGACCCAAGGAACTCACCCCTCCACTTT. It codes for CASSVSGDPRNSPLHF.

In its sample, this clonotype was seen a few times. The rearrangement joins TRBV10-1 to TRBJ2-6; 7 positions agree with TRBD2. Looked up from germline, CDR1 is WNHNN and CDR2 is SYGVQD (reference sequence). The CDR3 totals 16 residues. J was trimmed by 0 bases and V by 6 bases; bases with no gene match: 5. CDR3 nucleotides: TGCGCCAGCAGCCCGGGACTAAGCTCTGGGGCCAACGTCCTGACTTTC. Protein sequence: CASSPGLSSGANVLTF.

The chain couples TRBV7-2 to TRBJ2-1, with a tentative D call TRBD2 (7 bases). V dropped 0 bases and J dropped 10 bases, with 13 bases sitting between them. Germline V lookup: CDR1 SGHTA, CDR2 FQGNSA. The CDR3 covers 14 residues. The CDR3 DNA follows: TGTGCCAGCAGCTTAGCCGAGGGGGGGTCGGAGCAGTTCTTC. Its protein product is CASSLAEGGSEQFF.

The V call is TRBV9, the J call TRBJ2-3, with 13 bases aligning to TRBD2. Trimming cost V 0 bases and J 1 base; bases outside gene matches: 5. The CDR3 runs to 18 residues. CDR1 is SGDLS, CDR2 YYNGEE, per germline. The CDR3 region is CASSVATGLAGGTDTQYF. The CDR3 region has the DNA TGTGCCAGCAGCGTAGCTACCGGACTAGCGGGGGGCACAGATACGCAGTATTTT.